This T cell receptor (beta chain) appears in the sequencing data of a study of blood T cells in healthy people across ages. Next came a second PCR, run for about 7 to 11 cycles, which used a sample-barcoded 5' primer along with a J-beta primer mix. TCRdb itself ran the 5' RACE reads through MiXCR, one entry per CDR3 protein. The sample shows around 700,000 distinct CDR3 sequences, 25% of them seen only once. Trimming took 7 bases from V and 3 from J; bases not matched to a gene: 9. Per the germline V gene, CDR1 is SEHNR and CDR2 is FQNEAQ (reference sequence). The CDR3 extends over 15 amino acids. A further study also used this sample, focusing on T cells of mothers and their children.

What was sequenced was blood. This chain uses TRBV7-9 with TRBJ2-3; 8 positions agree with TRBD2. This receptor was identified in a boy aged 5-17 years in good health. CDR3 nucleotides: TGTGCCAGCATCCGGTTTGCGGGGGGAACAGATACGCAGTATTTT. Its translation: CASIRFAGGTDTQYF.